These T cell receptor beta chains were read from a single sample in a study of CD8 T cells in Susac syndrome. TCRdb re-analysed the immunoSEQ multiplex PCR reads in MiXCR, keeping a single row per CDR3 protein. The sample has under 550,000 distinct CDR3 sequences; around 83% are singletons. The sequencing sample was made of CD8+ T cells from PBMCs. These receptors were collected from a human donor with multiple sclerosis. The CDR3 runs from the conserved cysteine through the conserved F or W.

V gene: TRBV11-2
J gene: TRBJ1-1
CDR3 protein: CASSLYPQGLNTEAFF

V gene: TRBV5-5
J gene: TRBJ2-1
CDR3 protein: CASSLTGGYEQFF

V gene: TRBV3-1
J gene: TRBJ2-1
CDR3 protein: CASSQTQGPNEQFF

V gene: TRBV11-3
J gene: TRBJ2-2
CDR3 protein: CASSWAPRTGELFF

V gene: TRBV30
J gene: TRBJ1-1
CDR3 protein: CAWSLLGAEAFF

V gene: TRBV13
J gene: TRBJ2-1
CDR3 protein: CASSLTGGTYNEQFF

V gene: TRBV2
J gene: TRBJ1-2
CDR3 protein: CASSHVREDNYGYTF

V gene: TRBV29-1
J gene: TRBJ2-7
CDR3 protein: CSAGGTGTDEQYF

V gene: TRBV19
J gene: TRBJ2-1
CDR3 protein: CASTRGWLAGASGNEQFF

V gene: TRBV5-1
J gene: TRBJ1-2
CDR3 protein: CASSSLPGQFYTF

V gene: TRBV27
J gene: TRBJ2-1
CDR3 protein: CASTTIGGLYNEQFF

V gene: TRBV29-1
J gene: TRBJ2-1
CDR3 protein: CSVAGGAYNEQFF

V gene: TRBV4-1
J gene: TRBJ2-5
CDR3 protein: CASSQDLGTGGETQYF

V gene: TRBV4-1
J gene: TRBJ1-6
CDR3 protein: CASSQSPGGAGRSPLHF

V gene: TRBV7-9
J gene: TRBJ2-2
CDR3 protein: CASSSILAGTNTGELFF

V gene: TRBV5-4
J gene: TRBJ2-5
CDR3 protein: CASSSGLAGAIQETQYF

V gene: TRBV29-1
J gene: TRBJ1-1
CDR3 protein: CSVVGTEAAEAFF

V gene: TRBV30
J gene: TRBJ2-1
CDR3 protein: CACEFLTGGDEQFF

V gene: TRBV6-1
J gene: TRBJ2-1
CDR3 protein: CASSLLAGTYNEQFF

V gene: TRBV13
J gene: TRBJ2-7
CDR3 protein: CASTLGGREQYF

V gene: TRBV11-2
J gene: TRBJ1-2
CDR3 protein: CASSLAWTDNYGYTF

V gene: TRBV11-1
J gene: TRBJ2-1
CDR3 protein: CASSSFGLAGDGGSYNEQFF

V gene: TRBV5-1
J gene: TRBJ2-1
CDR3 protein: CASSSNIPGGAPQPLGEQFF

V gene: TRBV7-2
J gene: TRBJ1-1
CDR3 protein: CASSLLSVRRDTEAFF

V gene: TRBV7-3
J gene: TRBJ2-1
CDR3 protein: CASSLGTGVKNEQFF

V gene: TRBV28
J gene: TRBJ2-2
CDR3 protein: CASSSGTEVTGELFF

V gene: TRBV3-1
J gene: TRBJ2-3
CDR3 protein: CASSWGTSGITDTQYF

V gene: TRBV27
J gene: TRBJ2-1
CDR3 protein: CASSLYRTTGNEQFF

V gene: TRBV6-1
J gene: TRBJ1-2
CDR3 protein: CASSEALLLDYGYTF

V gene: TRBV7-6
J gene: TRBJ1-4
CDR3 protein: CASSPWGHRGQGKLFF

V gene: TRBV27
J gene: TRBJ2-7
CDR3 protein: CASSLSRGDEQYF

V gene: TRBV5-1
J gene: TRBJ2-1
CDR3 protein: CASSITSNAYNEQFF

V gene: TRBV20-1
J gene: TRBJ1-4
CDR3 protein: CSAVTPTYYEKLFF

V gene: TRBV28
J gene: TRBJ1-2
CDR3 protein: CASRERDSLANYGYTF

V gene: TRBV4-1
J gene: TRBJ1-5
CDR3 protein: CASSPSTGGWDQPQHF

V gene: TRBV11-2
J gene: TRBJ1-1
CDR3 protein: CASSLQGAGNTEAFF

V gene: TRBV5-4
J gene: TRBJ1-2
CDR3 protein: CASSLFLSGGYTF

V gene: TRBV4-1
J gene: TRBJ2-1
CDR3 protein: CASSSEGHEQFF

V gene: TRBV9
J gene: TRBJ2-3
CDR3 protein: CASSGETGWSTDTQYF

V gene: TRBV4-1
J gene: TRBJ1-2
CDR3 protein: CASSDTGGGNYGYTF

V gene: TRBV25-1
J gene: TRBJ1-2
CDR3 protein: CASSEFGLGDMAGQLGGYTF

V gene: TRBV4-2
J gene: TRBJ2-1
CDR3 protein: CASSQGAADNEQFF

V gene: TRBV5-6
J gene: TRBJ2-5
CDR3 protein: CASSWRAGQVKQETQYF

V gene: TRBV30
J gene: TRBJ2-2
CDR3 protein: CAWLGGTGELFF

V gene: TRBV5-1
J gene: TRBJ2-1
CDR3 protein: CASSHTPPPFF

V gene: TRBV27
J gene: TRBJ2-1
CDR3 protein: CASTGQRLGEQFF

V gene: TRBV7-7
J gene: TRBJ2-3
CDR3 protein: CASSLAGLSTDTQYF

V gene: TRBV29-1
J gene: TRBJ1-2
CDR3 protein: CSVDEGQGYYGYTF

V gene: TRBV9
J gene: TRBJ2-1
CDR3 protein: CASSVEAVFNEQFF